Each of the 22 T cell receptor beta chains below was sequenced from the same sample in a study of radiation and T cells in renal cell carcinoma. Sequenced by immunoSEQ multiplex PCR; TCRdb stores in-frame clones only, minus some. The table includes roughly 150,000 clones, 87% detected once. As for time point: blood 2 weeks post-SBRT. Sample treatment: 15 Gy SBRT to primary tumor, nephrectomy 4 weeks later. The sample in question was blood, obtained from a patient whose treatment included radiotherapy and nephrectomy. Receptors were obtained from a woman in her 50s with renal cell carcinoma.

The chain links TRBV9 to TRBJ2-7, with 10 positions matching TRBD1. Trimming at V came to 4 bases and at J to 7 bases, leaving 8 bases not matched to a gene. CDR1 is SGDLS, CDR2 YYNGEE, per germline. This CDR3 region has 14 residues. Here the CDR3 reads CASSSRDRGREQYF. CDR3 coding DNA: TGTGCCAGCAGCTCCCGGGACAGGGGAAGGGAGCAGTACTTC.

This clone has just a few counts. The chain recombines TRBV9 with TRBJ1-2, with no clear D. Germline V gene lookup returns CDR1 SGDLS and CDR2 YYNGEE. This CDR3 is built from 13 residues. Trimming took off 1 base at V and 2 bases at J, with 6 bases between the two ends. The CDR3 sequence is CASSVTENYGYTF. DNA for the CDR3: TGTGCCAGCAGCGTAACGGAAAACTATGGCTACACCTTC.

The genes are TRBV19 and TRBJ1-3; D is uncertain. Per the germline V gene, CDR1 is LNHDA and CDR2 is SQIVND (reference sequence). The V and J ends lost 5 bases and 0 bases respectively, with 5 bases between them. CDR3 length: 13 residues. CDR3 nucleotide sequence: TGTGCCAGTAGTCAAAGCTCTGGAAACACCATATATTTT. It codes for CASSQSSGNTIYF.

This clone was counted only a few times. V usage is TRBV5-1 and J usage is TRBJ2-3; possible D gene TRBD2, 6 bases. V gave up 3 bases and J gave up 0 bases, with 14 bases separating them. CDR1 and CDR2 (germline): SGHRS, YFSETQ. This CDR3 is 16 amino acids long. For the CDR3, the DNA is TGCGCCAGCAGCTCCTTCGCGGGGCTAAGCACAGATACGCAGTATTTT. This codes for CASSSFAGLSTDTQYF. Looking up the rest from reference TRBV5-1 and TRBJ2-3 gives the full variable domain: KAGVTQTPRYLIKTRGQQVTLSCSPISGHRSVSWYQQTPGQGLQFLFEYFSETQRNKGNFPGRFSGRQFSNSRSEMNVSTLELGDSALYLCASSSFAGLSTDTQYFGPGTRLTVL.

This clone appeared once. CDR3 nucleotides: TGTGCCAGCATTCGAGGGACCCTCTACAATGAGCAGTTCTTC. Its protein is CASIRGTLYNEQFF. This chain uses TRBV6-1 with TRBJ2-1; D could derive from TRBD1 or TRBD2 (5 bases each). In germline, CDR1 is MNHNS, CDR2 SASEGT. The CDR3 totals 14 residues. The V end was cut by 7 bases, the J end by 3 bases, with 13 bases between.

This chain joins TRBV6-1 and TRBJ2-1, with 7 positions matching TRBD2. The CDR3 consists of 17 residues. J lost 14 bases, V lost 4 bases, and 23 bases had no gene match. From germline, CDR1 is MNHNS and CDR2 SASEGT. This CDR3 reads CASSGGGGLSVSRSKFF. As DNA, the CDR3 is TGTGCCAGCAGTGGGGGTGGGGGACTATCAGTTAGTCGTAGCAAGTTCTTC.

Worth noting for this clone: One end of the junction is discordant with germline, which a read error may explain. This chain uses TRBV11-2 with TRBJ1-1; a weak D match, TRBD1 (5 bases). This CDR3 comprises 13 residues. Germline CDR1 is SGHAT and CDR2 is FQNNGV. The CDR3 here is CASTLQANTEAFF. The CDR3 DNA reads TGTGCCAGCACCTTACAGGCTAACACTGAAGCTTTCTTT.

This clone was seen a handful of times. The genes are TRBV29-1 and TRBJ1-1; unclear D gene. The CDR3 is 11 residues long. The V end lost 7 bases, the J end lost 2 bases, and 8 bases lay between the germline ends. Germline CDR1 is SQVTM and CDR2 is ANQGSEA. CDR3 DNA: TGCAGCGGGGCACCTAACACTGAAGCTTTCTTT. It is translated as CSGAPNTEAFF.

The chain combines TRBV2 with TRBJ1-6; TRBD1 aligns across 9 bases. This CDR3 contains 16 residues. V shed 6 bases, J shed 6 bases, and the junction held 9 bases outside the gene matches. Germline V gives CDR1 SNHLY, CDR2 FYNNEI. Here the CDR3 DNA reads TGTGCCAGCAGCGCCCTCACAGGGGGCAGTAATTCACCCCTCCACTTT. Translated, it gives CASSALTGGSNSPLHF.

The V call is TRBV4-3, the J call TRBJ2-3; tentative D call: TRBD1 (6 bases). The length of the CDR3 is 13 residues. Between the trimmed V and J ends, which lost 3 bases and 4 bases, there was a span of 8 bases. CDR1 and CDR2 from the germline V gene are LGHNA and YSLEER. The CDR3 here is CASSHGQSDTQYF. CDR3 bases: TGCGCCAGCAGCCACGGACAGTCAGATACGCAGTATTTT.

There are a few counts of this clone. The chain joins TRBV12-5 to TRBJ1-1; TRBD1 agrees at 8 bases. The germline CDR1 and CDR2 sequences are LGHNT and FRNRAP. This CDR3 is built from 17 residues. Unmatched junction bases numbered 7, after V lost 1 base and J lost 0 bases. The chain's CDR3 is CASGLATTGAMNTEAFF. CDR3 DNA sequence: TGTGCTAGTGGTTTGGCAACGACAGGGGCCATGAACACTGAAGCTTTCTTT.

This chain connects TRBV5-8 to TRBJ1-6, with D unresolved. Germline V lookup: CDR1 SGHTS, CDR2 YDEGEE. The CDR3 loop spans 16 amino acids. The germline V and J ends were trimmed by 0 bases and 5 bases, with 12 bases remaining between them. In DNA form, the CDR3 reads TGTGCCAGCAGCTTGGAGGGTCAGCTTAATAATTCACCCCTCCACTTT. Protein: CASSLEGQLNNSPLHF.

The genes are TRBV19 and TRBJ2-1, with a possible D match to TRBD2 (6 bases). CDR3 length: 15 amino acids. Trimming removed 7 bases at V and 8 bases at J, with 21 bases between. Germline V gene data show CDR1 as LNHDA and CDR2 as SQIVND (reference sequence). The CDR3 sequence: CASTIGLNPLDEQFF. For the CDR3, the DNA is TGTGCCAGTACCATAGGACTAAACCCCTTGGATGAGCAGTTCTTC.

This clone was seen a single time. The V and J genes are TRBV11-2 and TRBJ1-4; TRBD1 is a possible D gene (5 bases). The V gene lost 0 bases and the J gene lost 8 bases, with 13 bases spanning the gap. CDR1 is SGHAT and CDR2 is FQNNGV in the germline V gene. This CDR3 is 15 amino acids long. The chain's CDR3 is CASSLDAGRREKLFF. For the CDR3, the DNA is TGTGCCAGCAGCTTAGATGCAGGGAGAAGGGAAAAACTGTTTTTT.

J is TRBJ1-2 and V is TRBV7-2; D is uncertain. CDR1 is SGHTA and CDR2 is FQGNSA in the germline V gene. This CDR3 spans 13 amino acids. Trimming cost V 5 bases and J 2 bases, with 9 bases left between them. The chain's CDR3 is CASSTNGNYGYTF. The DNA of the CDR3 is TGTGCCAGCAGCACAAATGGAAACTATGGCTACACCTTC.

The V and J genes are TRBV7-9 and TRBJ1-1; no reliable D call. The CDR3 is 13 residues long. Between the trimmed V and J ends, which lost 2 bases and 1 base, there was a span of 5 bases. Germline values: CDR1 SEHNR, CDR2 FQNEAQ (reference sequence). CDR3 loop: CASSLSENTEAFF. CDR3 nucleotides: TGTGCCAGCAGCTTATCTGAGAACACTGAAGCTTTCTTT.

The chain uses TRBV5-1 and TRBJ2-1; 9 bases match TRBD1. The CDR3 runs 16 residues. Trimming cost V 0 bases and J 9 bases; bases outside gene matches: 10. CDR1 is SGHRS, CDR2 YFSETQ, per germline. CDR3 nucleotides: TGCGCCAGCAGCTTGGCTCCGGGACAGGGTTTCATTGAGCAGTTCTTC. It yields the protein CASSLAPGQGFIEQFF.

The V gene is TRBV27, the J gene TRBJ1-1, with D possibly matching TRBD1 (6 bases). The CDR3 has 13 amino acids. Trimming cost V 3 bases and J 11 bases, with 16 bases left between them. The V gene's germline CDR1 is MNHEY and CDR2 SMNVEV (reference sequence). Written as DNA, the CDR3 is TGTGCCAGCAGTTTTTCTCCGCAGGGGAGGGCTTTCTTT. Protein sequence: CASSFSPQGRAFF.

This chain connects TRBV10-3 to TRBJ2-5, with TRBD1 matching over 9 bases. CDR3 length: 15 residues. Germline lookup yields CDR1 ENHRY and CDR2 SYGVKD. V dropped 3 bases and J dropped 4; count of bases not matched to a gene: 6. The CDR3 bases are TGTGCCATCAGTGATTGGACAGGGGATGGAGAGACCCAGTACTTC. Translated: CAISDWTGDGETQYF.

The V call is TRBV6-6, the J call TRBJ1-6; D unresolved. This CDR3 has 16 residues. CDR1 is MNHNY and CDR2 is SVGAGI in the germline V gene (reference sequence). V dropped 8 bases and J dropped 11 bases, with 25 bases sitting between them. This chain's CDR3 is CASLSGGLSSYTPLHF. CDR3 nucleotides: TGTGCCAGCCTCTCCGGAGGCCTCTCTAGTTATACACCCCTCCACTTT.

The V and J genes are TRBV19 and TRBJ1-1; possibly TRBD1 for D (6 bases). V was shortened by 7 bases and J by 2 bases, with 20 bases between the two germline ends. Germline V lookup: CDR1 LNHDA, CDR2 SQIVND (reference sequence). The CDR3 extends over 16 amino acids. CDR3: CASIEKPGHVNTEAFF. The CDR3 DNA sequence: TGTGCCAGTATCGAAAAACCGGGACACGTAAACACTGAAGCTTTCTTT.

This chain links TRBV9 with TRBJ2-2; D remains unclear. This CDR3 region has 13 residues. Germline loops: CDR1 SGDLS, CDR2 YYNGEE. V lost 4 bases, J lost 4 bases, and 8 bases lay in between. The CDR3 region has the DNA TGTGCCAGCAGCCTAGAAGCCACCGGGGAGCTGTTTTTT. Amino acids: CASSLEATGELFF. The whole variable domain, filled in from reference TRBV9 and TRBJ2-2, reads DSGVTQTPKHLITATGQRVTLRCSPRSGDLSVYWYQQSLDQGLQFLIQYYNGEERAKGNILERFSAQQFPDLHSELNLSSLELGDSALYFCASSLEATGELFFGEGSRLTVL.